The next 30 T cell receptor beta chains were all read from a single sample in a study of tumor-infiltrating lymphocytes in primary liver carcinoma. Germline DNA was also extracted, and blood RNA was taken from unsorted whole blood. Constant-region priming of around 530 ng total RNA yielded TCR beta cDNA. Three nested multiplex PCR rounds of slightly modified ARM-PCR generated TCR beta libraries. Primers for the first two PCR rounds were TRBV1-TRBV30 forward primers and a C-beta reverse primer (roughly 10 cycles per round). TCRdb re-analysed the multiplex PCR reads in MiXCR, keeping a single row per CDR3 protein. The table has about 180,000 distinct CDR3 sequences, about 60% seen once; the top ten hold approximately 65%. The specimen was peripheral blood. These receptors came from a man aged 35 to 55 with primary liver carcinoma and hepatitis B virus infection.

This clonotype was recorded many times. The rearrangement links TRBV11-2 to TRBJ1-1; D not resolved. Germline values: CDR1 SGHAT, CDR2 FQNNGV. The CDR3 runs to 11 residues. V was clipped by 3 bases and J by 8 bases, with 7 bases between them. CDR3 loop: CASSFLGEAFF. The CDR3 DNA reads as TGTGCCAGCAGCTTCTTGGGAGAAGCTTTCTTT.

This clonotype turned up a few times. This CDR3 is CASRKLAGAGELFF. The DNA of the CDR3 is TGCGCCAGCAGGAAACTAGCGGGAGCCGGGGAGCTGTTTTTT. The chain employs TRBV4-1 and TRBJ2-2, with 11 nucleotides matching TRBD2. The V gene end was trimmed by 6 bases and the J gene end by 6 bases; junction bases not matched to a gene: 3. This CDR3 comprises 14 residues. Germline CDR1 is MGHRA and CDR2 is YSYEKL.

This clonotype was counted many times. The rearrangement joins TRBV4-1 to TRBJ1-2, with 8 bases lining up with TRBD1. Trimming cost V 0 bases and J 7 bases; bases outside gene matches: 16. Germline loops: CDR1 MGHRA, CDR2 YSYEKL. The CDR3 is 18 residues long. This chain's CDR3 is CASSQELDGQGILRGYTF. In DNA form, the CDR3 reads TGCGCCAGCAGCCAAGAACTAGATGGACAGGGAATTCTCCGTGGCTACACCTTC.

The chain joins TRBV25-1 to TRBJ2-6; no clear D gene. In germline, CDR1 is MGHDK, CDR2 SYGVNS. V was clipped by 1 base and J by 0 bases, with 4 bases between them. The length of the CDR3 is 15 residues. Written as DNA, the CDR3 is TGTGCCAGCAGTGAATCATTCTCTGGGGCCAACGTCCTGACTTTC. Its protein product is CASSESFSGANVLTF.

This chain links TRBV4-1 with TRBJ1-2; the match to TRBD1 covers 10 bases. The CDR3 covers 15 residues. The germline V gene has CDR1 MGHRA and CDR2 YSYEKL. With V trimmed by 4 bases and J by 6 bases, 8 bases remained unmatched. CDR3 in DNA: TGCGCCAGCAGCCGCGTCGACAGGGGGCTGGATGGCTACACCTTC. Its protein product is CASSRVDRGLDGYTF.

Regarding this clonotype: Its ends do not fully match the called genes, so a read error is possible. The J gene is TRBJ2-3, the V gene TRBV6-5; 11 bases agree with TRBD2. The CDR3 runs to 15 residues. In germline, CDR1 is MNHEY, CDR2 SVGAGI. As DNA, the CDR3 is TGTGCCTGCAGCCAGACTAGCGGGAACGAAGATACGCAGTATTTT. Translated, it gives CACSQTSGNEDTQYF.

This clonotype has just one count. A read error may explain this, as a much larger clone is one base away. The V and J genes are TRBV6-1 and TRBJ2-2; D is unresolved. This CDR3 has 13 amino acids. Trimming took 7 bases from V and 6 from J, leaving 12 bases between them. Germline loops: CDR1 MNHNS, CDR2 SASEGT. CDR3 residues: CASNNSPAGELFF. The CDR3 nucleotides read TGTGCCAGCAATAATAGCCCCGCCGGGGAGCTGTTTTTT.

There are many counts of this clonotype. The gene calls are TRBV12-5 and TRBJ2-3; the match to TRBD2 covers 11 bases. The CDR3 is made up of 15 amino acids. J gave up 3 bases and V 1 base, and 0 bases lay outside the gene matches. The germline V gene has CDR1 LGHNT and CDR2 FRNRAP. CDR3 DNA: TGTGCTAGTGGTTTGGGGACTAGCGGGACAGATACGCAGTATTTT. Translating gives CASGLGTSGTDTQYF.

In the case of this clonotype: A read error may account for a junction end that differs from germline. The V call is TRBV4-2, the J call TRBJ2-7; tentatively, D is TRBD2 (5 bases). Germline V gives CDR1 LGHNA, CDR2 YNFKEQ. The CDR3 is 15 residues long. CDR3 protein: CASSQSYGNSHEQYF. DNA for the CDR3: TGTGCCAGCAGCCAAAGTTACGGGAACTCCCACGAGCAGTACTTC.

V gene TRBV30 combines with J gene TRBJ1-2; maybe TRBD1 (5 bases). V was cut by 4 bases and J by 5 bases, with 11 bases left in between. Germline loops: CDR1 GTSNPN, CDR2 SVGIG (reference sequence). The length of the CDR3 is 12 residues. As DNA, the CDR3 is TGTGCCTGGAAAGTTCCAGGGTATGGCTACACCTTC. Protein sequence: CAWKVPGYGYTF.

The CDR3 reads CASSQELEQYF. The CDR3 DNA follows: TGCGCCAGCAGCCAAGAACTGGAGCAGTACTTC. The V gene is TRBV4-1, the J gene TRBJ2-7; the D is unclear. The CDR3 length is 11 residues. The V end was cut by 0 bases, the J end by 7 bases, with 4 bases between. The germline V gene has CDR1 MGHRA and CDR2 YSYEKL.

This clonotype appeared many times. The chain couples TRBV11-2 to TRBJ2-1; D unresolved. Between the trimmed V and J ends, which lost 5 bases and 0 bases, there was a span of 11 bases. The length of the CDR3 is 15 residues. Germline V gives CDR1 SGHAT, CDR2 FQNNGV. Here the CDR3 reads CASSQALTSYNEQFF. The CDR3 nucleotides are TGTGCCAGCAGCCAAGCACTAACCTCCTACAATGAGCAGTTCTTC. Together with reference TRBV11-2 and TRBJ2-1, the CDR3 gives the full variable domain: EAGVAQSPRYKIIEKRQSVAFWCNPISGHATLYWYQQILGQGPKLLIQFQNNGVVDDSQLPKDRFSAERLKGVDSTLKIQPAKLEDSAVYLCASSQALTSYNEQFFGPGTRLTVL.

On this clonotype itself: An end of the junction does not agree with germline; a read error may underlie this. The genes are TRBV11-2 and TRBJ2-7; D is unresolved. This CDR3 has 17 residues. Germline CDR1 is SGHAT and CDR2 is FQNNGV. CDR3 bases: TGTGCCAGCAGTTTAGATCCTTGGAATGGCCTATCCTACGAGCAGTACTTC. Amino acids: CASSLDPWNGLSYEQYF.

This clonotype was seen ten or more times. This chain links TRBV6-1 with TRBJ1-5; unclear D gene. This CDR3 comprises 14 residues. CDR1 and CDR2 from the germline V gene are MNHNS and SASEGT. Trimming took 7 bases from V and 3 from J, leaving 13 bases between them. CDR3 bases: TGTGCCAGCAAAGAAGGCCTGAACAATCAGCCCCAGCATTTT. The encoded protein is CASKEGLNNQPQHF.

There are many counts of this clonotype. This CDR3 reads CSVIRLAGANNEQFF. CDR3 in DNA: TGCAGCGTCATCAGGCTAGCGGGAGCCAACAATGAGCAGTTCTTC. The V and J genes are TRBV29-1 and TRBJ2-1; 10 bases align to TRBD2. The V and J ends lost 6 bases and 5 bases, in that order; junction bases with no gene match: 10. This CDR3 has 15 residues. Per germline, CDR1 SQVTM and CDR2 ANQGSEA.

This clonotype was seen a handful of times. This chain connects TRBV12-3 or TRBV12-4 to TRBJ2-3; D ambiguous. The CDR3 has 14 residues. V shed 6 bases and J shed 0 bases, with 10 bases lying between them. CDR3 in DNA: TGTGCCAGCAGCCCCTCCCGTAGCACAGATACGCAGTATTTT. Protein product: CASSPSRSTDTQYF.

A word on this clonotype: A much bigger clone sits one base away, suggesting this may be a read error. This chain connects TRBV11-2 to TRBJ2-7; D call uncertain. The CDR3 runs to 12 residues. CDR1 SGHAT and CDR2 FQNNGV come from the germline V gene. V shed 5 bases and J shed 7 bases, with 12 bases lying between them. CDR3 region: CASSRSLWEQYF. The CDR3 bases are TGTGCCAGCAGCAGGTCTTTATGGGAGCAGTACTTC.

In its sample, this clonotype was seen once. An end of the junction differs from the germline gene, which may be a read error. This chain joins TRBV11-2 and TRBJ2-2; D tentatively reads TRBD1 or TRBD2 (5 bases each). CDR3 length equals 18 residues. Germline V gives CDR1 SGHAT, CDR2 FQNNGV. The CDR3 DNA reads as TGTGCCAACAGCTTAGCTGATTTTGGCCGGGACGACACCGGGGAGCTGTTTTTT. Translated, it gives CANSLADFGRDDTGELFF.

The CDR3 reads CASSPDRVNEKLFF. CDR3 bases: TGCGCCAGCAGCCCGGACAGGGTAAATGAAAAACTGTTTTTT. The chain uses TRBV4-1 and TRBJ1-4, with 8 bases lining up with TRBD1. The CDR3 is 14 amino acids. V shed 4 bases and J 5 bases; nucleotides not matched to a gene: 3. Germline V gene sequence: CDR1 MGHRA, CDR2 YSYEKL.

With respect to this clonotype: Since no conserved phenylalanine or tryptophan closes the CDR3, a read error is the likely cause. The chain recombines TRBV11-2 with TRBJ2-1; 8 bases are shared with TRBD2. V lost 0 bases, J lost 9 bases, and 7 bases stayed unmatched. This CDR3 is 15 amino acids long. In germline, CDR1 is SGHAT, CDR2 FQNNGV. This CDR3 is CASSLEGLAMGEQFL. CDR3 DNA: TGTGCCAGCAGCTTAGAAGGACTAGCCATGGGTGAGCAGTTCCTC.

Notes on this clonotype: This may come from a read error, since a much larger clone is one base off. This rearrangement joins TRBV29-1 to TRBJ2-7, with D tentatively TRBD1 or TRBD2 (5 bases each). Trimming cost V 5 bases and J 7 bases, with 12 bases left between them. This CDR3 is 11 amino acids long. Germline V gene lookup returns CDR1 SQVTM and CDR2 ANQGSEA. This chain's CDR3 is CSVLQGGEQYF. The CDR3, as DNA: TGCAGCGTTCTTCAGGGCGGGGAGCAGTACTTC.

This clonotype appeared a few times. V usage is TRBV4-1 and J usage is TRBJ2-3; 16 bases match TRBD2. The germline CDR1 and CDR2 sequences are MGHRA and YSYEKL. CDR3 size: 17 residues. The V gene end was trimmed by 4 bases and the J gene end by 3 bases; junction bases not matched to a gene: 4. Here the CDR3 DNA reads TGCGCCAGCAGCCCGGGACTAGCGGGAGGGAGGACAGATACGCAGTATTTT. It translates to CASSPGLAGGRTDTQYF.

This chain joins TRBV6-6 and TRBJ2-7, with a tentative D call TRBD2 (5 bases). CDR1 MNHNY and CDR2 SVGAGI come from the germline V gene (reference sequence). Trimming pared 9 bases from V and 9 bases from J, leaving 18 bases between. This CDR3 is built from 12 residues. The CDR3 protein is CARRPGIDVQYF. The CDR3 DNA reads as TGTGCCAGAAGGCCCGGGATCGACGTGCAGTACTTC.

This clonotype was counted a single time. One junction end does not reproduce the germline sequence, and a read error may be involved. The CDR3 spells CTSSFGHAGYTF. In nucleotides, the CDR3 is TGTACCAGCAGCTTCGGTCACGCTGGCTACACCTTC. The chain recombines TRBV11-2 with TRBJ1-2; D is ambiguous. CDR3 length: 12 residues. The germline CDR1 and CDR2 sequences are SGHAT and FQNNGV.

This clonotype was counted ten times or more. This chain links TRBV7-9 with TRBJ2-7; TRBD1 might be the D (6 bases). This CDR3 region has 15 residues. CDR1 and CDR2 from the germline V gene are SEHNR and FQNEAQ (reference sequence). The ends were cut back, 4 bases at V and 3 bases at J, with 16 bases in the middle. CDR3 sequence (DNA): TGTGCCAGCAGCTCCTATCAGGGGACCTTCTACGAGCAGTACTTC. Its protein is CASSSYQGTFYEQYF.

For this clonotype: At one end, the junction sequence differs from germline, possibly due to a read error. The chain couples TRBV11-2 to TRBJ2-1; unclear D gene. The germline V gene has CDR1 SGHAT and CDR2 FQNNGV. The CDR3 consists of 13 residues. The CDR3 region is CASSSLVNNEQLF. CDR3 nucleotide sequence: TGTGCCAGCAGCTCCCTCGTAAACAATGAGCAGTTATTC.

As concerns this clonotype: This may be a read error: a much more frequent sequence differs by one nucleotide. The chain couples TRBV4-1 to TRBJ2-4, with D tentatively TRBD2 (6 bases). V was shortened by 1 base and J by 2 bases, with 27 bases between the two germline ends. Germline CDR1 and CDR2: MGHRA and YSYEKL. The CDR3 loop spans 21 amino acids. The CDR3 DNA reads as TGCGCCAGCAGCCAAGGCGGGGTAGAAGGGAGGATCCCTAGCTCCAAAAACATTCAGTACTTC. This encodes CASSQGGVEGRIPSSKNIQYF.

The chain carries TRBV30 and TRBJ2-1; D could derive from TRBD1 or TRBD2 (5 bases each). V dropped 3 bases and J dropped 0 bases, with 15 bases sitting between them. The CDR3 has 16 amino acids. Germline V gene data show CDR1 as GTSNPN and CDR2 as SVGIG (reference sequence). The CDR3 coding sequence is TGTGCCTGGAGGGCCCAAGGGACCCCCTCCTACAATGAGCAGTTCTTC. This gives the protein CAWRAQGTPSYNEQFF.

The chain couples TRBV6-1 to TRBJ2-2; D gene uncertain. Looked up from germline, CDR1 is MNHNS and CDR2 is SASEGT. With 6 bases removed from V and 0 bases from J, the gap between germline ends came to 11 bases. This CDR3 has 15 amino acids. DNA of the CDR3: TGTGCCAGCAGGCAGCAGGCCGCGAACACCGGGGAGCTGTTTTTT. It translates to CASRQQAANTGELFF.

Remarks on this clonotype: This CDR3 is missing its conserved last phenylalanine or tryptophan, likely due to a read error. The chain recombines TRBV11-2 with TRBJ2-7; 7 bases map to TRBD2. V lost 5 bases and J lost 7; bases outside the gene matches: 11. The germline CDR1 and CDR2 sequences are SGHAT and FQNNGV. The CDR3 extends over 14 amino acids. The CDR3 region is CASSMGRVYYEQYS. The CDR3 DNA is TGTGCCAGCAGCATGGGGAGGGTCTACTATGAGCAGTACTCC.